The 13 T cell receptor beta chains below all came from one sample that was sequenced in a study of CD8 T cells in ankylosing spondylitis. General study findings and limits: A TCR beta motif made of 7 to 9 highly homologous variants seemed typical of ankylosing spondylitis blood.

No cognate antigen is known for these TCRs. Each CDR3 protein is one row after TCRdb ran MiXCR on the 5' RACE reads. The table has fewer than 750,000 distinct CDR3 sequences, around a fifth seen once. The sequenced sample was blood, either unsorted or a sorted T cell fraction (not recorded which). The source of these receptors is a male donor with ankylosing spondylitis.

The V call is TRBV20-1, the J call TRBJ2-3; 10 bases match TRBD2. CDR1 and CDR2 from the germline V gene are DFQATT and SNEGSKA (reference sequence). The CDR3 spans 15 residues. V gave up 4 bases and J gave up 1 base; unmatched junction bases: 5. CDR3 amino acids: CSAKAGGPGTDTQYF. As DNA, the CDR3 is TGCAGTGCTAAAGCGGGGGGGCCAGGCACAGATACGCAGTATTTT.

This clonotype was found a few times. The V call is TRBV20-1, the J call TRBJ1-3, with D possibly TRBD1 on 6 matching bases. Trimming took 5 bases from V and 1 from J, leaving 12 bases between them. This CDR3 is 14 amino acids long. Germline loops: CDR1 DFQATT, CDR2 SNEGSKA (reference sequence). CDR3: CSAVQGRSGNTIYF. For the CDR3, the DNA is TGCAGTGCTGTACAGGGCCGATCTGGAAACACCATATATTTT.

The V and J genes are TRBV5-5 and TRBJ1-4; D may be TRBD1 (5 bases). The CDR3 spans 15 residues. The V and J ends lost 1 base and 7 bases respectively, with 14 bases between them. The V gene's germline CDR1 is SGHKS and CDR2 YYEKEE (reference sequence). The CDR3 loop reads CASSLILGAGEKLFF. The CDR3 DNA is TGTGCCAGCAGCTTGATTTTAGGGGCGGGTGAAAAACTGTTTTTT.

J is TRBJ2-3 and V is TRBV6-1, with D hard to call. CDR3 size: 13 residues. The germline V and J ends were trimmed by 3 bases and 4 bases, with 8 bases remaining between them. Per the germline V gene, CDR1 is MNHNS and CDR2 is SASEGT. CDR3 protein: CASSEVGSDTQYF. Here the CDR3 DNA reads TGTGCCAGCAGTGAGGTGGGGTCAGATACGCAGTATTTT.

This chain links TRBV10-3 with TRBJ2-7, with D perhaps matching TRBD2 (5 bases). The CDR3 is 14 amino acids. V lost 2 bases to trimming and J lost 2 bases, with 10 bases between them. Germline V gives CDR1 ENHRY, CDR2 SYGVKD. The CDR3 loop is CAISEATGAYEQYF. The CDR3, as DNA: TGTGCCATCAGTGAGGCGACCGGGGCCTACGAGCAGTACTTC.

The rearrangement uses TRBV18 and TRBJ1-1; D unresolved. Looked up from germline, CDR1 is KGHSH and CDR2 is LQKENI. Trimming left V 2 bases short and J 1 base short, with 8 bases between. The CDR3 has 14 residues. CDR3 loop: CASSPSQRNTEAFF. The CDR3 DNA reads TGTGCCAGCTCACCATCTCAGAGGAACACTGAAGCTTTCTTT.

The V gene is TRBV13, the J gene TRBJ2-1; TRBD2 agrees at 11 bases. The CDR3 runs 14 residues. J gave up 8 bases and V 3 bases, and 3 bases lay outside the gene matches. CDR1 is PRHDT, CDR2 FYEKMQ, per germline (reference sequence). The CDR3 nucleotides are TGTGCCAGCAGCTTCGGGACTAGCGGCGATGAGCAGTTCTTC. Protein: CASSFGTSGDEQFF.

The chain employs TRBV6-2 or TRBV6-3 and TRBJ2-2, with 9 bases identical to TRBD2. The CDR3 contains 16 residues. The V gene's germline CDR1 is MNHEY and CDR2 SVGEGT. The ends lost 6 bases at V and 6 bases at J; junction bases unmatched: 11. The CDR3 DNA follows: TGTGCCAGCAGCCACTCGGGCGGGAGGGCCGCCGGGGAGCTGTTTTTT. It codes for CASSHSGGRAAGELFF.

This clonotype came up a few times. This chain joins TRBV27 and TRBJ2-1; 11 positions agree with TRBD2. The germline V gene encodes CDR1 MNHEY and CDR2 SMNVEV (reference sequence). This CDR3 is 16 amino acids long. V lost 6 bases to trimming and J lost 3 bases; unmatched junction nucleotides: 7. This chain's CDR3 is CASSRRLAGNYNEQFF. The CDR3 bases are TGTGCCAGCAGCCGCCGACTAGCGGGGAACTACAATGAGCAGTTCTTC.

This clonotype was observed a few times. This rearrangement joins TRBV29-1 to TRBJ1-2; TRBD1 matches at 11 bases. Germline V gene data show CDR1 as SQVTM and CDR2 as ANQGSEA. V gave up 6 bases and J gave up 6 bases; unmatched junction bases: 6. The CDR3 runs 13 residues. The CDR3 loop reads CSVPGQGEHGYTF. The DNA of the CDR3 is TGCAGCGTCCCGGGACAGGGGGAGCATGGCTACACCTTC.

The chain couples TRBV30 to TRBJ2-1, with 7 bases that match TRBD2. CDR3 size: 16 residues. The J segment lost 4 bases and the V segment lost 1 base, leaving 10 bases of the junction unmatched. CDR1 is GTSNPN and CDR2 is SVGIG in the germline V gene (reference sequence). CDR3 protein: CAWSAPLAGVYNEQFF. The CDR3 nucleotides read TGTGCCTGGAGTGCCCCCCTGGCGGGGGTTTACAATGAGCAGTTCTTC.

The CDR3 DNA is TGCGCCAGCAGCCAAGGGTCCCTTAGCGACCCCGGGCCTGAAGCTTTCTTT. It is translated as CASSQGSLSDPGPEAFF. The rearrangement links TRBV4-3 to TRBJ1-1; no reliable D call. V lost 1 base, J lost 6 bases, and 21 bases lay in between. The CDR3 spans 17 residues. Germline V gives CDR1 LGHNA, CDR2 YSLEER.

CDR3 sequence reads: CASSQGLAGVGETQYF. CDR3 in DNA: TGTGCCAGCAGCCAAGGACTAGCGGGGGTGGGTGAGACCCAGTACTTC. The chain joins TRBV3-1 to TRBJ2-5; 12 nucleotides agree with TRBD2. The CDR3 runs to 16 residues. Trimming removed 1 base from V and 5 bases from J; junction bases left unmatched: 5. Per germline, CDR1 LGHDT and CDR2 YNNKEL (reference sequence).